This T cell receptor (beta chain) was profiled in a study of blood T cell repertoires in COVID-19. About the research overall: Samples of COVID-19 (acute and convalescent) were obtained from the United States, Italy and Spain.

Seattle's cohort entered during active infection and was followed longitudinally. The data were produced by immunoSEQ multiplex PCR, yet TCRdb's version contains in-frame clones alone and is incomplete. The sample lists tens of thousands of clones, 87% occurring once. After removal of 4 bases from V and 0 bases from J, the junction contained 14 bases not matched to a gene. The germline CDR1 and CDR2 sequences are MGHRA and YSYEKL. This CDR3 is 19 amino acids long. Sample: peripheral blood. The receptor's source is a woman between 55 and 75 years old with COVID-19, enrolled during active disease. The chain uses TRBV4-1 and TRBJ2-4; the match to TRBD2 covers 8 bases. The CDR3 protein is CASSLGTSSPFTAKNIQYF. CDR3 bases: TGCGCCAGCAGCCTCGGGACTAGTTCTCCCTTCACAGCCAAAAACATTCAGTACTTC.